This T cell receptor (beta chain) was sequenced in a study of cytomegalovirus exposure and HLA in healthy donors. Sequencing was performed with immunoSEQ multiplex PCR; in TCRdb, only in-frame clones are kept and a portion is missing. The sample yields 71,000 or so clones, about 94% seen once. Germline loops: CDR1 MDHEN, CDR2 SYDVKM. V lost 4 bases to trimming and J lost 8 bases, with 6 bases between them. The CDR3 totals 11 residues. The V call is TRBV28, the J call TRBJ2-1; D not resolved. The receptor was derived from a man younger than 35 in good health and CMV-seropositive. Sequencing used PBMCs. CDR3 sequence reads: CASSSYYEQFF. In nucleotides, the CDR3 is TGTGCCAGCAGTTCTTATTATGAGCAGTTCTTC.